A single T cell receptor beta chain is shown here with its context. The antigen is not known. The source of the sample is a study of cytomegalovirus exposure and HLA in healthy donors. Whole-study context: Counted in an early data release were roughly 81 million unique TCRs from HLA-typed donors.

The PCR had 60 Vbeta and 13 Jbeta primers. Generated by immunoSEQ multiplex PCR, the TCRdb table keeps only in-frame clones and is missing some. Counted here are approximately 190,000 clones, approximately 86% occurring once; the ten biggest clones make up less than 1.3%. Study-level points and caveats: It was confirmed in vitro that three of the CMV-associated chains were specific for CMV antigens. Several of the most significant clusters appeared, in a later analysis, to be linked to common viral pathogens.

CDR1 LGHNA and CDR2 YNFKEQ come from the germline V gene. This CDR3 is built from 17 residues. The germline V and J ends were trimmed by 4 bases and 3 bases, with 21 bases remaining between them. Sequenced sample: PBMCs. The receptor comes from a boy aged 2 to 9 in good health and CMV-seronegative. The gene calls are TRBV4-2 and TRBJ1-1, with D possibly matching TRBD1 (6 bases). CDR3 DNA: TGTGCCAGCAGCCCTACGTCCCCGACAGGTCGGGACACTGAAGCTTTCTTT. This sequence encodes CASSPTSPTGRDTEAFF.